This T cell receptor (beta chain) emerged from a study of cytomegalovirus exposure and HLA in healthy donors. Assay used: immunoSEQ multiplex PCR; TCRdb lists only in-frame clones, some missing. This table has some 120,000 clones, 89% appearing once. Germline V gene lookup returns CDR1 SGHDT and CDR2 YYEEEE. The V end was cut by 4 bases, the J end by 6 bases, with 14 bases between. The CDR3 is 14 amino acids. General study findings and limits: Researchers counted roughly 160 TCR beta chains as cytomegalovirus-associated. The CMV antigen specificity of three CMV-associated chains was confirmed through in vitro analysis.

In its sample, this clone was seen once. Its antigen remains unknown. The source material was PBMCs. This clonotype was obtained from a woman aged 18-30 years in good health and CMV-seronegative. V and J are TRBV5-6 and TRBJ2-1, with a tentative D call TRBD1 (6 bases). The CDR3 is CASSIQQGFNEQFF. CDR3 nucleotides: TGTGCCAGCAGCATCCAACAGGGATTCAATGAGCAGTTCTTC.